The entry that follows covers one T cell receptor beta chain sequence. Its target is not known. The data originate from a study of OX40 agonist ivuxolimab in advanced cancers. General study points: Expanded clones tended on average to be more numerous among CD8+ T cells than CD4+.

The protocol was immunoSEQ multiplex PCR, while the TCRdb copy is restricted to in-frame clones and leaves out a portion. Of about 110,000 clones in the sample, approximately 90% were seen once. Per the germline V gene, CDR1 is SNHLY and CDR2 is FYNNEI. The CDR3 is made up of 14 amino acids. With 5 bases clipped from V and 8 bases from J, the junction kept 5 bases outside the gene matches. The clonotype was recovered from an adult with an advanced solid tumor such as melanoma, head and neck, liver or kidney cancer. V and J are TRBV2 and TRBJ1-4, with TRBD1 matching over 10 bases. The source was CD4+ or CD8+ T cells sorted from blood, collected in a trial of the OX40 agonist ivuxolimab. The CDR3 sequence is CASSRDRGEEKLFF. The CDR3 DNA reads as TGTGCCAGCAGTCGGGACAGGGGTGAGGAAAAACTGTTTTTT.